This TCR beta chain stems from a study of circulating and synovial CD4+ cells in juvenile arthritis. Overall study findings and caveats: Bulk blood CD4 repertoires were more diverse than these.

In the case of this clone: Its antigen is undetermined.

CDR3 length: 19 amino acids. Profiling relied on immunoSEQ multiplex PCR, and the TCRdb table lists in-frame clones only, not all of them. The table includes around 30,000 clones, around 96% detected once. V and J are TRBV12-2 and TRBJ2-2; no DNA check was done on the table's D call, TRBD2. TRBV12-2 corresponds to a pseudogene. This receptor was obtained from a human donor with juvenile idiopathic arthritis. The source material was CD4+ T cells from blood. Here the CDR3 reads CASRLGRLAGGPVTGELFF. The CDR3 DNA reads TGTGCAAGTCGCTTAGGTCGGCTAGCGGGGGGGCCAGTCACCGGGGAGCTGTTTTTT.